The rows below give T cell receptor beta chains drawn from one sample of a study of Graves' ophthalmopathy and Graves' hyperthyroidism. TCRdb analysed the multiplex PCR reads with MiXCR anew, one entry per CDR3 protein. The sample carries some 350,000 distinct CDR3 sequences, about 17% recorded once. Sequencing was carried out using peripheral blood. All receptors come from an adult woman with stable Graves' hyperthyroidism. Both conserved end residues are part of each CDR3. Some rows mark clone size as missing; the rest say once, few, many or name a class of expanded clone.

j_call: TRBJ2-7
v_call: TRBV19
clone_size: .
cdr3_aa: CASSMPSGSKQYF

j_call: TRBJ2-5
v_call: TRBV28
clone_size: many
cdr3_aa: CASSYPGTSGTETQYF

j_call: TRBJ1-1
v_call: TRBV19
clone_size: many
cdr3_aa: CASMSPDTEAFF

j_call: TRBJ2-7
v_call: TRBV29-1
clone_size: many
cdr3_aa: CSVELRRYEQYF

j_call: TRBJ1-6
v_call: TRBV28
clone_size: many
cdr3_aa: CASSLTGTGGSPLHF

j_call: TRBJ2-7
v_call: TRBV4-3
clone_size: many
cdr3_aa: CASSQDLLVRASEQYF

j_call: TRBJ1-2
v_call: TRBV4-3
clone_size: many
cdr3_aa: CASSQEGGSYGYTF

j_call: TRBJ2-5
v_call: TRBV15
clone_size: .
cdr3_aa: CATSTETGGWETQYF

j_call: TRBJ1-5
v_call: TRBV6-5
clone_size: many
cdr3_aa: CASSKEGQGHNQPQHF

j_call: TRBJ1-2
v_call: TRBV6-1
clone_size: .
cdr3_aa: CASSQRRIDGYTF

j_call: TRBJ1-5
v_call: TRBV6-5
clone_size: many
cdr3_aa: CASSYQDSGDQPQHF

j_call: TRBJ1-1
v_call: TRBV7-3
clone_size: .
cdr3_aa: CASSLYEATEAFF

j_call: TRBJ2-5
v_call: TRBV4-3
clone_size: many
cdr3_aa: CASSLTVGAGLYF

j_call: TRBJ2-4
v_call: TRBV20-1
clone_size: .
cdr3_aa: CSATSPIAKNIQYF

j_call: TRBJ2-7
v_call: TRBV6-1
clone_size: many
cdr3_aa: CASSAGPTYEQYF

j_call: TRBJ2-7
v_call: TRBV27
clone_size: many
cdr3_aa: CASSFVGNLEQYF

j_call: TRBJ2-6
v_call: TRBV12-3/TRBV12-4
clone_size: many
cdr3_aa: CASSLTVSGANVLTF

j_call: TRBJ2-5
v_call: TRBV20-1
clone_size: .
cdr3_aa: CSARGLETQYF

j_call: TRBJ2-7
v_call: TRBV12-5
clone_size: many
cdr3_aa: CASGSSGNSYEQYF

j_call: TRBJ2-5
v_call: TRBV28
clone_size: many
cdr3_aa: CASSPNRETQYF

j_call: TRBJ1-5
v_call: TRBV2
clone_size: many
cdr3_aa: CASSDRTSNQPQHF

j_call: TRBJ2-5
v_call: TRBV29-1
clone_size: few
cdr3_aa: CSAAASGSKETQYF

j_call: TRBJ2-5
v_call: TRBV28
clone_size: many
cdr3_aa: CASSRRNDGRRHSTQYF

j_call: TRBJ1-1
v_call: TRBV7-9
clone_size: .
cdr3_aa: CASSSKGVTEAFF

j_call: TRBJ1-2
v_call: TRBV4-3
clone_size: many
cdr3_aa: CASSQETVRNYGYTF

j_call: TRBJ2-7
v_call: TRBV7-2
clone_size: .
cdr3_aa: CASSLAYGEQYF

j_call: TRBJ1-5
v_call: TRBV19
clone_size: many
cdr3_aa: CASSTQQSNQPQHF

j_call: TRBJ2-5
v_call: TRBV28
clone_size: many
cdr3_aa: CASRTRDRGQQETQYF

j_call: TRBJ2-7
v_call: TRBV12-3/TRBV12-4
clone_size: many
cdr3_aa: CASSFAAGVGEQYF

j_call: TRBJ2-5
v_call: TRBV20-1
clone_size: many
cdr3_aa: CSARGGEGAQYF

j_call: TRBJ2-4
v_call: TRBV29-1
clone_size: many
cdr3_aa: CSVDWTGGNIQYF

j_call: TRBJ1-1
v_call: TRBV12-3/TRBV12-4
clone_size: many
cdr3_aa: CASGTTGPTFF

j_call: TRBJ2-4
v_call: TRBV29-1
clone_size: many
cdr3_aa: CSVPGQVENIQYF

j_call: TRBJ2-7
v_call: TRBV20-1
clone_size: many
cdr3_aa: CSAKLLVTYEQYF

j_call: TRBJ2-2
v_call: TRBV3-1
clone_size: .
cdr3_aa: CASSQSYDVTGELFF

j_call: TRBJ2-2
v_call: TRBV12-3/TRBV12-4
clone_size: many
cdr3_aa: CAIRPTGGANTGELFF

j_call: TRBJ2-7
v_call: TRBV19
clone_size: many
cdr3_aa: CASSIPGLAGDSYEQYF

j_call: TRBJ1-5
v_call: TRBV19
clone_size: .
cdr3_aa: CASSIARANNQPQHF

j_call: TRBJ1-2
v_call: TRBV5-1
clone_size: .
cdr3_aa: CASSSASWARPNYGYTF

j_call: TRBJ1-1
v_call: TRBV6-1
clone_size: once
cdr3_aa: CASILRDSYTEAFF

j_call: TRBJ2-7
v_call: TRBV11-2
clone_size: many
cdr3_aa: CASSSTGTLYEQYF

j_call: TRBJ1-5
v_call: TRBV7-2
clone_size: many
cdr3_aa: CASSLGDSRANQPQHF

j_call: TRBJ2-7
v_call: TRBV10-3
clone_size: .
cdr3_aa: CAISESTGSYEQYF

j_call: TRBJ2-2
v_call: TRBV28
clone_size: many
cdr3_aa: CASSLPGSRTGELFF

j_call: TRBJ2-5
v_call: TRBV11-2
clone_size: many
cdr3_aa: CASSWGRGQGAAQYF

j_call: TRBJ2-7
v_call: TRBV6-2/TRBV6-3
clone_size: .
cdr3_aa: CASSYPTGLAHSYEQYF

j_call: TRBJ1-1
v_call: TRBV6-5
clone_size: many
cdr3_aa: CASSYSRRATEAFF

j_call: TRBJ2-7
v_call: TRBV20-1
clone_size: many
cdr3_aa: CSARDRAGYEQYF

j_call: TRBJ2-7
v_call: TRBV12-3/TRBV12-4
clone_size: many
cdr3_aa: CASSSRGLAVYEQYF

j_call: TRBJ1-3
v_call: TRBV2
clone_size: many
cdr3_aa: CASSKGQLSGNTIYF

j_call: TRBJ1-1
v_call: TRBV11-2
clone_size: many
cdr3_aa: CASSLGVLNTEAFF

j_call: TRBJ2-3
v_call: TRBV18
clone_size: .
cdr3_aa: CASSPLSNGNTQYF

j_call: TRBJ2-7
v_call: TRBV12-5
clone_size: .
cdr3_aa: CASGFPGQIGRYDQYF

j_call: TRBJ2-7
v_call: TRBV20-1
clone_size: many
cdr3_aa: CSAPGLAGAYEQYF